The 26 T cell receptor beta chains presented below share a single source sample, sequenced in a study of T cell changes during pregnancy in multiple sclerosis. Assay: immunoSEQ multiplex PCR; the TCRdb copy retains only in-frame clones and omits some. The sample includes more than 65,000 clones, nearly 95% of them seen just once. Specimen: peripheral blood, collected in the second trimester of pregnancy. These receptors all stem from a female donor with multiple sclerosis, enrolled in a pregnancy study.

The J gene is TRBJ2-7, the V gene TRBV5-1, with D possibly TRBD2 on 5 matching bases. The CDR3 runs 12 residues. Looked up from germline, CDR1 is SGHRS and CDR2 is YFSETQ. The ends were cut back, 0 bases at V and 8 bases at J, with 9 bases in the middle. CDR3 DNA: TGCGCCAGCAGCTTGGATGAGGGTAAGCAGTACTTC. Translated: CASSLDEGKQYF. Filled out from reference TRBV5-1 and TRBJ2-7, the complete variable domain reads KAGVTQTPRYLIKTRGQQVTLSCSPISGHRSVSWYQQTPGQGLQFLFEYFSETQRNKGNFPGRFSGRQFSNSRSEMNVSTLELGDSALYLCASSLDEGKQYFGPGTRLTVT.

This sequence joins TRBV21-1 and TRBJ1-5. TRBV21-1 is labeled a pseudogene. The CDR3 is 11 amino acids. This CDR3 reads CASSNRQPQHF. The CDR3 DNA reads TGTGCCAGCAGCAACCGTCAGCCCCAGCATTTT.

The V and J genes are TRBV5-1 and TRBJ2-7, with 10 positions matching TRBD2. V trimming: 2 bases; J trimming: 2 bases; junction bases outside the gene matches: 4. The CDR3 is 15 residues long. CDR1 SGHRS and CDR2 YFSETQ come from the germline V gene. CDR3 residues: CASSFGTSDAYEQYF. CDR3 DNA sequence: TGCGCCAGCAGCTTCGGGACTAGCGATGCCTACGAGCAGTACTTC. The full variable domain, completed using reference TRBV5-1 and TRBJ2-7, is KAGVTQTPRYLIKTRGQQVTLSCSPISGHRSVSWYQQTPGQGLQFLFEYFSETQRNKGNFPGRFSGRQFSNSRSEMNVSTLELGDSALYLCASSFGTSDAYEQYFGPGTRLTVT.

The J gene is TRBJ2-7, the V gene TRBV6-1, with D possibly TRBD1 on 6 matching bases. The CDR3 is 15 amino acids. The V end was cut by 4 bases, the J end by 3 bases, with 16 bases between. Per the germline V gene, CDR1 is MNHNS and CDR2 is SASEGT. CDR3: CASSVQQGKGYEQYF. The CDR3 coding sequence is TGTGCCAGCAGTGTCCAACAGGGAAAAGGCTACGAGCAGTACTTC.

CDR3 nucleotides: TGTGCCAGTAGTTATGCGGACAGACCTTCATATGGCTACACCTTC. It codes for CASSYADRPSYGYTF. The V gene is TRBV19, the J gene TRBJ1-2; a weak D match, TRBD1 (6 bases). Trimming cost V 5 bases and J 5 bases, with 18 bases left between them. CDR1 LNHDA and CDR2 SQIVND come from the germline V gene (reference sequence). The CDR3 is made up of 15 amino acids.

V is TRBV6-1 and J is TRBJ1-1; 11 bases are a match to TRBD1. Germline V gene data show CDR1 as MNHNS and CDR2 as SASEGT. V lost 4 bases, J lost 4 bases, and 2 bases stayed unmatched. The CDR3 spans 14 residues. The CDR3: CASSGGQGATEAFF. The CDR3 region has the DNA TGTGCCAGCAGTGGAGGACAGGGGGCCACTGAAGCTTTCTTT.

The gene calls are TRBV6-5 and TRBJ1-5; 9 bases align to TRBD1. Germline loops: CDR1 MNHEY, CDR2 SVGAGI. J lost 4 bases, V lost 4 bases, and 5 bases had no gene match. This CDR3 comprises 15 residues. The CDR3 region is CASSLTGTGNQPQHF. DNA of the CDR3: TGTGCCAGCAGTTTGACCGGGACAGGGAATCAGCCCCAGCATTTT.

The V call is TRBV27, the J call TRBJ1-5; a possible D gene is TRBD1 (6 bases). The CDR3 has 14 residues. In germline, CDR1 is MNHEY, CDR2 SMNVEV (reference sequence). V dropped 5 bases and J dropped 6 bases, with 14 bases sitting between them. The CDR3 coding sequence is TGTGCCAGCAGTGCCGCAGGGGAGCTTCAGCCCCAGCATTTT. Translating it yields CASSAAGELQPQHF.

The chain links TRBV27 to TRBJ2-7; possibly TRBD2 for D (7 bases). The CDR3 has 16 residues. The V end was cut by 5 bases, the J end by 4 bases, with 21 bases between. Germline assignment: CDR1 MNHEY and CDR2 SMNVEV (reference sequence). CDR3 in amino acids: CASSPIRGARAYEQYF. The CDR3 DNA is TGTGCCAGCAGTCCCATTCGGGGGGCAAGGGCATACGAGCAGTACTTC.

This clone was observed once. The CDR3 loop reads CASSLSRSNTGELFF. The CDR3 DNA reads TGTGCCAGCAGTTTAAGCAGGTCAAACACCGGGGAGCTGTTTTTT. The V gene is TRBV27, the J gene TRBJ2-2; D is ambiguous. The CDR3 is 15 amino acids. Trimming cost V 2 bases and J 2 bases, with 9 bases left between them. The V gene's germline CDR1 is MNHEY and CDR2 SMNVEV (reference sequence).

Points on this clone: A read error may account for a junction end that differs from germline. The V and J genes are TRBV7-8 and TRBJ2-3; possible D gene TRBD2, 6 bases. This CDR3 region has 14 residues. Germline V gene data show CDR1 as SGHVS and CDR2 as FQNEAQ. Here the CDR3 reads CASSSRGITNTQYF. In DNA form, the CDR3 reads TGTGCCAGCAGCTCCCGGGGGATCACAAATACGCAGTATTTT.

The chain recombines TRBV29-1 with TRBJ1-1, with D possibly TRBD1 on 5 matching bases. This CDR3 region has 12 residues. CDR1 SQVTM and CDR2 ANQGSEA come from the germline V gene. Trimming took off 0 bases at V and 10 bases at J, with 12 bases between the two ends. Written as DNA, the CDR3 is TGCAGCGTTGAAGAAAAAGGGGAGGTAGCTTTCTTT. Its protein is CSVEEKGEVAFF.

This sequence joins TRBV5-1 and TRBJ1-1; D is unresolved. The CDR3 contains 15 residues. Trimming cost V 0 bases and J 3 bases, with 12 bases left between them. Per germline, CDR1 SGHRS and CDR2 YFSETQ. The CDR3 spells CASSLGLRRDTEAFF. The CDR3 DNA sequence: TGCGCCAGCAGCTTGGGCCTTCGGAGGGACACTGAAGCTTTCTTT.

This CDR3 is CASSWGTARDQPQHF. The CDR3 DNA reads as TGTGCCAGCAGCTGGGGGACAGCCCGAGATCAGCCCCAGCATTTT. The chain combines TRBV7-8 with TRBJ1-5; 7 positions agree with TRBD1. Trimming cost V 4 bases and J 5 bases; bases outside gene matches: 8. The CDR3 sequence is 15 residues long. Germline V CDR1 and CDR2: SGHVS, FQNEAQ.

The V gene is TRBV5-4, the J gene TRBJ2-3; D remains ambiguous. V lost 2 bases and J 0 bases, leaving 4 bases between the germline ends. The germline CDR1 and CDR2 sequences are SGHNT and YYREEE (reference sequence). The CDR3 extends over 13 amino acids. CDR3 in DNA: TGTGCCAGCAGCTTCTCCAGCACAGATACGCAGTATTTT. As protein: CASSFSSTDTQYF.

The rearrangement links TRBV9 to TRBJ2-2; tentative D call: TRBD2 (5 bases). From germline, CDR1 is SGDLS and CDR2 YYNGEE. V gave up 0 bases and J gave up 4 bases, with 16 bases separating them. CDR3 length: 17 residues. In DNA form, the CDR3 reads TGTGCCAGCAGCGTAGACGTGGGAGTCGAAGCCACCGGGGAGCTGTTTTTT. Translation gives CASSVDVGVEATGELFF.

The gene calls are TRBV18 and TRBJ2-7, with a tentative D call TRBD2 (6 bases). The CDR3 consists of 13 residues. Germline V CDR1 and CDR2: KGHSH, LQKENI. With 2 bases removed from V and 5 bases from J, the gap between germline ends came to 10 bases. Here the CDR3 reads CASSPNWGDEQYF. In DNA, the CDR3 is TGTGCCAGCTCACCAAATTGGGGGGACGAGCAGTACTTC.

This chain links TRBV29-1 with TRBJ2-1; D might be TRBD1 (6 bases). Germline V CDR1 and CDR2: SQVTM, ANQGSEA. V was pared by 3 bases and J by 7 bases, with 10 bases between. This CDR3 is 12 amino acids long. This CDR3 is CSVDRGSNEQFF. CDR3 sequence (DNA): TGCAGCGTTGACAGGGGCTCGAATGAGCAGTTCTTC.

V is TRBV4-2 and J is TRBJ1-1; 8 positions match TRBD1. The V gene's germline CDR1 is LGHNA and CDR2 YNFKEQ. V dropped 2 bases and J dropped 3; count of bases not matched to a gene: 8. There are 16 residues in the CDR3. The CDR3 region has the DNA TGTGCCAGCAGCCAAATTGGGGGACAGGAGCACACTGAAGCTTTCTTT. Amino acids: CASSQIGGQEHTEAFF.

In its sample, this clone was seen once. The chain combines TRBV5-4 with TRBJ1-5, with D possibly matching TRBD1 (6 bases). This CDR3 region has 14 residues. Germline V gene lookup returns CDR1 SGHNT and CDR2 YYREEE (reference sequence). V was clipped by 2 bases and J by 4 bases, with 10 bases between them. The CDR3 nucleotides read TGTGCCAGCAGCTTACAGGGTTGGAATCAGCCCCAGCATTTT. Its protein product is CASSLQGWNQPQHF.

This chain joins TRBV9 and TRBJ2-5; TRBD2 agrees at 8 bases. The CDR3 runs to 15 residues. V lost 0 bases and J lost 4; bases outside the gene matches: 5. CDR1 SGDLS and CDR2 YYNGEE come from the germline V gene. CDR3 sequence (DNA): TGTGCCAGCAGCGTAGGGACTAGCCCCATAGAGACCCAGTACTTC. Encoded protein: CASSVGTSPIETQYF.

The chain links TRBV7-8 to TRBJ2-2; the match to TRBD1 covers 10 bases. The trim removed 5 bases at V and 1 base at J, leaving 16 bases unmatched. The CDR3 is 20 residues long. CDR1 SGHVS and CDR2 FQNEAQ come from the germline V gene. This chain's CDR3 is CASSVSRQGARWRNTGELFF. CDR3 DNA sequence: TGTGCCAGCAGCGTCTCCCGACAGGGGGCGAGGTGGAGGAACACCGGGGAGCTGTTTTTT.

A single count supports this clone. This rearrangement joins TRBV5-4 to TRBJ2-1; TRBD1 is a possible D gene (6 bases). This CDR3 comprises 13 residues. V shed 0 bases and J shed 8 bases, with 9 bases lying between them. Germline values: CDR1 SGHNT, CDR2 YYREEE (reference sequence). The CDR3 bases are TGTGCCAGCAGCTTGGGGGGGCGGGATGAGCAGTTCTTC. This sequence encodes CASSLGGRDEQFF.

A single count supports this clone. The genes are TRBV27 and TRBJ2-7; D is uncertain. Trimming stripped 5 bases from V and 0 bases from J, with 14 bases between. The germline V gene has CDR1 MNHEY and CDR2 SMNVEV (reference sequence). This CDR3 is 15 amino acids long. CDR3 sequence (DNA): TGTGCCAGCAGTCCGCGGAGTAGCAGCTCCTACGAGCAGTACTTC. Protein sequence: CASSPRSSSSYEQYF.

CDR3 protein: CASSLSHSAETQYF. The CDR3 bases are TGTGCCAGCAGCTTAAGCCACTCTGCGGAGACCCAGTACTTC. V is TRBV7-8 and J is TRBJ2-5; D gene uncertain. CDR3 length: 14 residues. With 2 bases removed from V and 5 bases from J, the gap between germline ends came to 12 bases. Germline V gives CDR1 SGHVS, CDR2 FQNEAQ.

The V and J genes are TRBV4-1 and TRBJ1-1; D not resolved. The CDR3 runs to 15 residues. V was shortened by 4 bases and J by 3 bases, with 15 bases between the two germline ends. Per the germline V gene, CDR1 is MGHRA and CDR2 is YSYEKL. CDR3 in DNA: TGCGCCAGCAGCCTCCTATTCTCGAGGGACACTGAAGCTTTCTTT. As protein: CASSLLFSRDTEAFF.